These T cell receptor beta chains were read from a single sample in a study of glioma-infiltrating T cells. TCRdb passed the multiplex PCR reads through MiXCR, listing each CDR3 protein once. The sample has approximately 120,000 distinct CDR3 sequences, less than 30% seen once; the top ten hold 12% to 15%. The sequenced sample consisted of glioma tissue, nonneoplastic brain tissue, or PBMCs (not recorded which). These receptors were taken from a human donor with low-grade glioma or glioblastoma, undergoing nonglioma brain surgery, or in good health (not recorded which). CDR3s include the opening cysteine and the closing phenylalanine or tryptophan. Some rows have no size entry. The others give once, few or many, or a class for an expanded clone.

v_call,j_call,cdr3_length,clone_size,cdr3_aa
TRBV9,TRBJ2-7,13,.,CASSVAPGTEQYF
TRBV7-2,TRBJ2-7,14,.,CASGLGQGAREQYF
TRBV7-9,TRBJ1-2,13,many,CASSSPGLLGYTF
TRBV7-6,TRBJ1-1,13,many,CASSSDTNTEAFF
TRBV19,TRBJ2-3,17,.,CASSIDPGLAGSDTQYF
TRBV7-2,TRBJ2-5,12,many,CASRSGGTTQYF
TRBV12-3/TRBV12-4,TRBJ2-5,14,many,CASSSMGLEETQYF
TRBV29-1,TRBJ2-1,14,.,CSTRPSGLYNEQFF
TRBV19,TRBJ2-2,16,few,CASSIGSGRAYGELFF
TRBV12-3/TRBV12-4,TRBJ2-7,17,many,CASSWGQWGREAYEQYF
TRBV20-1,TRBJ1-4,15,many,CSASRQGGIGEKLFF
TRBV4-1,TRBJ1-4,13,many,CASSVQGNEKLFF
TRBV7-9,TRBJ2-2,17,few,CASSRPLGILPSGELFF
TRBV18,TRBJ2-1,13,.,CARSLTDVYEQFF
TRBV27,TRBJ1-2,14,.,CASRLSPANCGYTF
TRBV7-9,TRBJ1-4,16,many,CASSLGVGGDNEKLFF
TRBV4-2,TRBJ1-2,13,many,CASSQDGVYGYTF
TRBV20-1,TRBJ2-1,15,many,CSARDPTGNDVEQFF
TRBV18,TRBJ1-1,12,many,CASSQYGTEAFF
TRBV2,TRBJ2-3,13,many,CASSKDRSDTQYF
TRBV7-9,TRBJ2-3,15,.,CGGSGTGGPGDTQYF
TRBV5-4,TRBJ2-7,15,few,CASSSIAGGAREQYF
TRBV11-2,TRBJ2-5,15,many,CASSSFSGAQETQYF
TRBV5-4,TRBJ2-2,16,.,CASSLGARINTGELFF
TRBV18,TRBJ1-2,14,many,CASSERSTNYGYTF
TRBV28,TRBJ1-1,14,many,CASSQDRADTEAFF
TRBV6-4,TRBJ2-7,14,many,CASRPTGVPYEQYF
TRBV5-1,TRBJ2-3,15,few,CASSLAGQITDTQYF
TRBV7-9,TRBJ2-6,15,.,CASSPQNSGTNVLTF